This T cell receptor beta chain was found in a study of T-cell reconstitution after alpha-beta-depleted transplantation in children (dated by TCRdb to about 2016). The study in broad terms: The study quantitatively tracked T-cell immune reconstitution after TCRalphabeta/CD19-depleted allogeneic hematopoietic cell transplantation in children using TCR repertoire profiling. The research as a whole found: The frequencies of hyperexpanded clones fell over the following months, and after one year, T-cell counts and TCRbeta diversity were mostly attributed to newly produced T cells. The apparently early recovery of alphabetaT-cell counts about two months after transplant reportedly depended on only several hundred rapidly expanded clones that came from non-depleted graft cells. In some patients, the high TCRbeta diversity seen at day 60 was put down to recipient T cells and intrathymic progenitors that had survived conditioning.

Explained via the paper, the treatment or condition label denotes: allogeneic hematopoietic cell transplantation with graft depleted of TCRalphabeta T cells and CD19 B cells. TCRalphabeta/CD19-depleted allogeneic hematopoietic cell grafts were given to the transplant recipients, all of whom were children. This clonotype was observed at least ten times. Its antigen is currently not known. No much larger clone is present one base from it, and per-base qualities are unavailable. The CDR3 holds 17 amino acids from the cysteine to the phenylalanine. The kept DNA is CDR3 alone, 51 bases in frame from the first base. Cut back by 6 bases and 7 bases, the V and J ends lie 24 bases apart. From a lookup of the germline V gene, CDR1 and CDR2 are MDHEN and SYDVKM. The library came from PCR. TCRdb shows the sequencer as Illumina HiSeq 2500. To normalize quantification of the TCRbeta repertoire, the TCR libraries were built with molecular barcoding that relied on unique molecular identifiers. TCRdb reworked the public reads: Q25 trimming with fastp, MiXCR clone assembly, productive beta chains retained. Rows are unified per CDR3 protein, each entry keeping the most common DNA and genes. In all, the sample holds a few hundred thousand distinct CDR3 sequences, and approximately 12% of those were seen once. The top ten clonotypes cover 2.2% of the sample.

This chain joins TRBV28 to TRBJ2-2; the D segment may tentatively be TRBD1 or TRBD2, each giving 6 matched bases. The TCR originated in a male patient aged 5 to 17 who had a stem cell transplant for acute myeloid leukemia, so the T cells may come from the graft donor. The sample consisted of PBMCs, mostly from graft donor cells, taken 360 days after TCRalphabeta/CD19-depleted stem cell transplant. CDR3 loop: CASRSTGAGEKHGELFF. The bases are TGTGCCAGCAGGTCGACGGGGGCCGGGGAGAAACACGGGGAGCTGTTTTTT.